The present T cell receptor beta chain was sequenced within a study of T cell repertoires in cytomegalovirus infection. Study-wide context: CMV infection and matching HLA type were both indicated by public TCR beta signatures.

In TCRdb, the reads were re-called with MiXCR into one record per CDR3 protein. The table lists approximately 260,000 distinct CDR3 sequences, approximately 15% of them singletons. The TCR sequence derives from a human donor in good health (CMV status not recorded). Some clones in this sample may be carry-over from other donors' samples. The material sequenced was CD8+ T cells from PBMCs.

CDR3 loop: CASRAGAQDTQYF. CDR3 in DNA: TGTGCCAGCAGAGCGGGGGCTCAGGATACGCAGTATTTT. The chain uses TRBV9 and TRBJ2-3; 8 nucleotides match TRBD2. With V trimmed by 5 bases and J by 6 bases, 5 bases remained unmatched. The CDR3 is made up of 13 amino acids. Per the germline V gene, CDR1 is SGDLS and CDR2 is YYNGEE. The full variable domain, with the rest looked up from reference TRBV9 and TRBJ2-3, is DSGVTQTPKHLITATGQRVTLRCSPRSGDLSVYWYQQSLDQGLQFLIQYYNGEERAKGNILERFSAQQFPDLHSELNLSSLELGDSALYFCASRAGAQDTQYFGPGTRLTVL.